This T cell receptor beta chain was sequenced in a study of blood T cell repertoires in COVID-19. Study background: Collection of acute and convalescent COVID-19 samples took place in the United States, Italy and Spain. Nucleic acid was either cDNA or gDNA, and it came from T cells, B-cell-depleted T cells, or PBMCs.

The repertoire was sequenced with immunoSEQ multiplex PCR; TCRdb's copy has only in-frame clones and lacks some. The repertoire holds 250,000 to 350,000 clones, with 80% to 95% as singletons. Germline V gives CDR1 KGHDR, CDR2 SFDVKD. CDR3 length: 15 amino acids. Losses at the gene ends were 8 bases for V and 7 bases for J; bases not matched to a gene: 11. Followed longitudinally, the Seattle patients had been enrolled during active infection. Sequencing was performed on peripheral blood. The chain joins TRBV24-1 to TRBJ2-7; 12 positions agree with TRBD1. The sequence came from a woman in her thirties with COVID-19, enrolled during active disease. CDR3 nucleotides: TGTGCCACCACTACACCGGGACAGGGGGCGGGGGAGCAGTACTTC. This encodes CATTTPGQGAGEQYF.